This is a list of T cell receptor beta chains from one sample in a study of shared clonotypes between healthy human individuals. Profiled with immunoSEQ multiplex PCR; TCRdb holds only in-frame clones, not every one. The data show 740,000 or so clones, with about three quarters seen just once and more than 1.5% held by the top ten. The material sequenced was memory CD4+ T cells sorted from blood. The receptors were sampled from a woman aged 25 to 39 in good health. The CDR3 runs from the conserved cysteine through the conserved F or W. The D gene is left open where the match is weak. Size is stated for part of the rows, as once, few or many counts, or as a class when the clone is expanded.

TGCGCCAGCAGCTTGAGGTTTGCGGGAGCCGACACCGGGGAGCTGTTTTTT	CASSLRFAGADTGELFF	many	TRBV5-1	TRBD2	TRBJ2-2
TGTGCCAGCAGTATGACTAGCGGCACTGGTGACAAAAACATTCAGTACTTC	CASSMTSGTGDKNIQYF	.	TRBV25-1	TRBD2	TRBJ2-4
TGTGCCAGCAGTGAAGGAGATGTAACCGGGGAGCTGTTTTTT	CASSEGDVTGELFF	few	TRBV2	.	TRBJ2-2
TGCAGCGTTGGGACAGGGAACCCAAATCAGCCCCAGCATTTT	CSVGTGNPNQPQHF	.	TRBV29-1	TRBD1	TRBJ1-5
TGTGCCAGCACCCCTCCGACTAAATTCTACGAGCAGTACTTC	CASTPPTKFYEQYF	.	TRBV28	.	TRBJ2-7
TGCAGGGTAGCTGGCACAGATACGCAGTATTTT	CRVAGTDTQYF	.	TRBV20-1	.	TRBJ2-3
TGTGCCAGCAGTTTGGGACTAGCGAGTCCAGATACGCAGTATTTT	CASSLGLASPDTQYF	.	TRBV7-3	TRBD2	TRBJ2-3
TGTGCCATTAAGCTACAGGGGGCATCTAACTATGGCTACACCTTC	CAIKLQGASNYGYTF	.	TRBV28	TRBD1	TRBJ1-2
TGTGCCAGCACTTTGACAGGGGGCACGGAAGCTTTCTTT	CASTLTGGTEAFF	.	TRBV6-5	TRBD1	TRBJ1-1
TGTGCCAGTACTACCGACGGATTCTCTGGAAACACCATATATTTT	CASTTDGFSGNTIYF	few	TRBV19	.	TRBJ1-3
TGTGCCAGCAGCAACCGGGACTTTTATACGCAGTATTTT	CASSNRDFYTQYF	.	TRBV7-9	.	TRBJ2-3
TGTGCCTGGCAGGGACTAGCGGACACCGGGGAGCTGTTTTTT	CAWQGLADTGELFF	.	TRBV30	TRBD2	TRBJ2-2
TGTGCCAGCAGTTCCCGACTAGCGGGAAGGAATGAGCAGTTCTTC	CASSSRLAGRNEQFF	.	TRBV7-3	TRBD2	TRBJ2-1
TGTGCCAGCAGTCAGAGCCAGGACTCTGGCTACACCTTC	CASSQSQDSGYTF	.	TRBV28	.	TRBJ1-2
TGTGCCAGCAGTTTATCCCAAAGCGGGGTAGCTAACTATGGCTACACCTTC	CASSLSQSGVANYGYTF	.	TRBV28	.	TRBJ1-2
TGTGCCAGCAGCCGCGGGGGGGCCTTCCTTTTTACCTACTATGGCTACACCTTC	CASSRGGAFLFTYYGYTF	.	TRBV5-6	.	TRBJ1-2
TGTGCCAGCACCCCTGGGGGGGATCGGTCAGAAAAACTGTTTTTT	CASTPGGDRSEKLFF	.	TRBV5-4	.	TRBJ1-4
TGCGCCAGCTCCTTAGGATCCAGCGTTCAGCCCCAGCATTTT	CASSLGSSVQPQHF	.	TRBV23-1	.	TRBJ1-5
TGTGCCAGCAGTTCACGACAGGGTCCGGGGAAGCAGTACTTC	CASSSRQGPGKQYF	.	TRBV6-5	TRBD1	TRBJ2-7
TGTGCCAGCAAGGGAGGGACTTCAGAGACCCAGTACTTC	CASKGGTSETQYF	.	TRBV5-4	TRBD2	TRBJ2-5
TGTGCCAGTAGTATAAGGCCCGGGACGAAAATCATGAACACTGAAGCTTTCTTT	CASSIRPGTKIMNTEAFF	.	TRBV19	.	TRBJ1-1
TGCGCCAGCAGCCAAGATTCAAACGCCCAGGGTGGGGAGACCCAGTACTTC	CASSQDSNAQGGETQYF	.	TRBV4-1	.	TRBJ2-5
TGTGCCAGCTCAAGGACACATTACGAGCAGTACTTC	CASSRTHYEQYF	.	TRBV18	.	TRBJ2-7
TGTGCCTGGGGACAGGTACAAGAGACCCAGTACTTC	CAWGQVQETQYF	.	TRBV30	TRBD1	TRBJ2-5
TGCGCCAGCAGCTTACTAGCGGGAGGGCAGAGGAGAGAGACCCAGTACTTC	CASSLLAGGQRRETQYF	once	TRBV5-1	TRBD2	TRBJ2-5
TGTGCCAGCAGCCCTCCCTCGAGCTCCTACAATGAGCAGTTCTTC	CASSPPSSSYNEQFF	.	TRBV7-9	.	TRBJ2-1
TGTGCCAGCTCACCACTCAGAGGTAACACCGGGGAGCTGTTTTTT	CASSPLRGNTGELFF	.	TRBV18	.	TRBJ2-2
TGCGCCAGCAGCCGATATAGCTCTGGAAACACCATATATTTT	CASSRYSSGNTIYF	.	TRBV4-1	.	TRBJ1-3
TGTGCCACCAGCAGAGTCCATGGGGGGGCAGATGGCTACACCTTC	CATSRVHGGADGYTF	.	TRBV15	.	TRBJ1-2
TGTGCCAGCAGCCCGACAGGGCGCTCCTACAATGAGCAGTTCTTC	CASSPTGRSYNEQFF	.	TRBV5-8	TRBD1	TRBJ2-1
TGCGCCAGCAGCTTGGCCGGCAGTGTCACCGGGGAGCTGTTTTTT	CASSLAGSVTGELFF	.	TRBV5-1	.	TRBJ2-2
TGTGCCAGCAGTGAATCCGGGACAGGGGAGATCACAGATACGCAGTATTTT	CASSESGTGEITDTQYF	.	TRBV25-1	TRBD1	TRBJ2-3
TGTGCCAGCAGCCCAGGGACAGGAGAGAACACTGAAGCTTTCTTT	CASSPGTGENTEAFF	.	TRBV6-5	TRBD1	TRBJ1-1
TGTGCCAGCAGCTCCCACCCGTATTCCTACGAGCAGTACTTC	CASSSHPYSYEQYF	.	TRBV5-8	.	TRBJ2-7
TGTGCCAGCAGCCAGCGCCCGGAGGGCAGAGGCTACAATGAGCAGTTCTTC	CASSQRPEGRGYNEQFF	.	TRBV14	.	TRBJ2-1
TGTGCCAGCAGCTACTCCGGGACCCCCCGAAGCACAGATACGCAGTATTTT	CASSYSGTPRSTDTQYF	once	TRBV7-2	.	TRBJ2-3
TGCGCCAGCAGCTGGGCCGGGACTAGCGGGATCTACTCCGAGCAGTACTTC	CASSWAGTSGIYSEQYF	.	TRBV5-1	TRBD2	TRBJ2-7
TGCGCCAGCAGCTTGGGGGCGGGCCCCTACGAGCAGTACTTC	CASSLGAGPYEQYF	many	TRBV5-1	.	TRBJ2-7
TGTGCCAGCAGCCAAGTGGGAGTTTTTACCGGGGAGCTGTTTTTT	CASSQVGVFTGELFF	.	TRBV4-2	.	TRBJ2-2
TGTGCCAGCAGCTTAGTGCACAGTAGCTCTGGGGCCAACGTCCTGACTTTC	CASSLVHSSSGANVLTF	.	TRBV5-6	.	TRBJ2-6
TGTGCCAGCAGTCTCACTGGTGGGAGCACAGATACGCAGTATTTT	CASSLTGGSTDTQYF	.	TRBV6-4	.	TRBJ2-3
TGCGCCAGCATTGGACTAGCGGGAGGTTTAGAAGGCCAGTACTTC	CASIGLAGGLEGQYF	.	TRBV5-1	TRBD2	TRBJ2-5
TGTGCCTGGAGCCAAGGACAGGGGTGGTCCTACGAGCAGTACTTC	CAWSQGQGWSYEQYF	.	TRBV30	TRBD1	TRBJ2-7
TGTGCCAGCAGCCTAACAGGGTATCTTGGTTATGGCTACACCTTC	CASSLTGYLGYGYTF	.	TRBV2	.	TRBJ1-2
TGTGCCAGTATCGCGACCGGGACAGGGGGCTGGGGCTATGGCTACACCTTC	CASIATGTGGWGYGYTF	once	TRBV19	TRBD1	TRBJ1-2
TGTGCCAGCAGCCAAGATTGGAGCCCCTACAATGAGCAGTTCTTC	CASSQDWSPYNEQFF	.	TRBV14	.	TRBJ2-1
TGTGCCAGCAGGGGGGGACCACTTAGCAATCAGCCCCAGCATTTT	CASRGGPLSNQPQHF	.	TRBV27	.	TRBJ1-5
TGTGCCAGCACACTAGCGGCCACAGATACGCAGTATTTT	CASTLAATDTQYF	once	TRBV6-1	TRBD2	TRBJ2-3
TGTGCCAGCAGCTCCAGGGTTATCCGCACAGATACGCAGTATTTT	CASSSRVIRTDTQYF	.	TRBV28	.	TRBJ2-3
TGTGCCAGCAGTGATGACGGGTCCTCCGATTGGGCTAACGTCCTGACTTTC	CASSDDGSSDWANVLTF	.	TRBV2	.	TRBJ2-6
TGTGCCAGCAGTTTGGGGCTAGCGGGGATCAATGAGCAGTTCTTC	CASSLGLAGINEQFF	.	TRBV28	TRBD2	TRBJ2-1
TGCAGCGTTGATTTAGCAGGGGAGGTGACCCAGTACTTC	CSVDLAGEVTQYF	many	TRBV29-1	.	TRBJ2-5
TGTGCCAGCAGTCCACGGACAGGCTCTGGAAACACCATATATTTT	CASSPRTGSGNTIYF	.	TRBV28	TRBD1	TRBJ1-3
TGTGCCAGCAGCTTAGTATCAGGTGACGGGCCTAACGAGCAGTACTTC	CASSLVSGDGPNEQYF	few	TRBV7-6	.	TRBJ2-7
TGTGCCAGCCCCCCCCCGGGGGTCTACGAGCAGTACTTC	CASPPPGVYEQYF	.	TRBV19	.	TRBJ2-7
TGTGCCAGCAGCCAGTGGGGGGCCAACGTCCTGACTTTC	CASSQWGANVLTF	.	TRBV14	.	TRBJ2-6
TGTGCCAGCAGCTTGGATTCCGGGTACTACACTGAAGCTTTCTTT	CASSLDSGYYTEAFF	.	TRBV5-5	.	TRBJ1-1
TGTGCCAGCAGGGCCGGGACAGGAAACACCGGGGAGCTGTTTTTT	CASRAGTGNTGELFF	.	TRBV7-2	TRBD1	TRBJ2-2
TGTGCCACCCAGTTTCCAGGGGGGAATGGCTACACCTTC	CATQFPGGNGYTF	.	TRBV28	TRBD1	TRBJ1-2
TGTGCCAGCAGCTTGGGGGGTTTCGATGGCTACACCTTC	CASSLGGFDGYTF	.	TRBV5-6	.	TRBJ1-2